The entry below describes one T cell receptor (beta chain). Its antigen is not identified. The method was immunoSEQ multiplex PCR; TCRdb's version includes in-frame clones alone and lacks a portion of them. The repertoire holds hundreds of thousands of clones, with almost 97% as singletons. The data belong to a study of shared clonotypes between healthy human individuals. Whole-study findings and limits: The generation probabilities recorded for non-shared clonotypes fell below those of clonotypes shared by all four donors. Incomplete sequencing of sorted subsets was indicated by rarefaction despite large depth.

Only Caucasian adults living in Nashville, Tennessee served as donors. Partitioning of CD4+ cells yielded a CD45RA+ naive subset and a CD45RA-negative memory subset. The CDR3 has 19 amino acids. Germline CDR1 reads SGHTA; CDR2 reads FQGTGA. With 3 bases clipped from V and 0 bases from J, the junction kept 15 bases outside the gene matches. The sample consisted of naive CD4+ T cells sorted from blood. Subset: CD45RA+ positively selected. The sequence was obtained from a young woman in good health. This chain connects TRBV7-3 to TRBJ2-3; 7 bases are a match to TRBD1. The CDR3 is CASSLNRGRTPYSTDTQYF. The CDR3 nucleotides read TGTGCCAGCAGCTTGAACAGGGGCCGCACCCCCTATAGCACAGATACGCAGTATTTT. Complete variable domain (other parts from reference TRBV7-3 and TRBJ2-3): GAGVSQTPSNKVTEKGKYVELRCDPISGHTALYWYRQSLGQGPEFLIYFQGTGAADDSGLPNDRFFAVRPEGSVSTLKIQRTERGDSAVYLCASSLNRGRTPYSTDTQYFGPGTRLTVL.